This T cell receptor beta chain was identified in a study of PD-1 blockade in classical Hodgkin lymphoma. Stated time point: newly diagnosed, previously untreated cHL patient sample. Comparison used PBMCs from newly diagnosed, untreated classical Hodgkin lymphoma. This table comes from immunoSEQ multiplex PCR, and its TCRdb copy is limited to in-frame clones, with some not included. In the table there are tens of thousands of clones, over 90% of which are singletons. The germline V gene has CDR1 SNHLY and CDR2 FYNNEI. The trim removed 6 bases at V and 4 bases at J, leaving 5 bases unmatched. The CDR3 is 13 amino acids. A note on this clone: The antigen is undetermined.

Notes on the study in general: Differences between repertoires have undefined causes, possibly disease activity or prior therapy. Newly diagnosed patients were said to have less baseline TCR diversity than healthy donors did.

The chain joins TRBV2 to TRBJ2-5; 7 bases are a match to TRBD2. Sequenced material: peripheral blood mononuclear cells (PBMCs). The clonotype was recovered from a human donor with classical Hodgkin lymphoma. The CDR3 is CASSRLAGETQYF. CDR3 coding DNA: TGTGCCAGCAGCAGACTAGCTGGAGAGACCCAGTACTTC. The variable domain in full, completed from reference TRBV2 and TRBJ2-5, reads EPEVTQTPSHQVTQMGQEVILRCVPISNHLYFYWYRQILGQKVEFLVSFYNNEISEKSEIFDDQFSVERPDGSNFTLKIRSTKLEDSAMYFCASSRLAGETQYFGPGTRLLVL.